The TCR beta chain under discussion was sequenced for a study of vaccination and CD4 T cells after COVID-19. Study-level background: The convalescent group had six males, four females, seven Caucasians, two Asians, one multiracial. Whole-study results and caveats: Analysis of convalescent patients found that 304 of 307 vaccine-specific clones were spike mono-reactive.

Of note for this clonotype: Its antigen is unknown.

The Oncomine TCR Beta short-read assay sequenced DNA from cultured CD4+ T cells. In this case, cultured CD4+ T cells provided the extracted genomic DNA. One entry per CDR3 protein results from TCRdb running MiXCR on the PCR reads. This sample has approximately 20,000 distinct CDR3 sequences, with about 71% found just once. The germline CDR1 and CDR2 sequences are SGHTA and FQGNSA. The CDR3 runs to 13 residues. With 4 bases removed from V and 2 bases from J, the gap between germline ends came to 8 bases. Treatment described: roughly ten-day PBMC culture with coronavirus spike peptide pools or control peptides (ViraFEST assay).

This receptor was obtained from a human donor who had recovered from COVID-19. This chain links TRBV7-2 with TRBJ1-2; D is unclear. Input material: CD4+ T cells from blood, cultured in vitro. CDR3 sequence: CASSSNGNYGYTF. The CDR3 region has the DNA TGTGCCAGCAGCTCCAACGGAAACTATGGCTACACCTTC.